This entry features one TCR beta chain sequence. Its antigen is unknown. The record has no base qualities; no much larger clone is one base away. The data stem from a study of lymphopenia after photon versus proton radiotherapy (dated by TCRdb to about 2019). In terms of the full investigation: The study compared the immunological effects of photon versus proton radiation therapy in patients with gastrointestinal tumors who developed high-grade lymphopenia. The study was designed to characterize how the impact on the immune system differs between the two radiation modalities. The cohort included around 22 patients with gastrointestinal tumors who developed lymphopenia after receiving either photon or proton therapy. Points the paper makes about the study in general: Relative stability during treatment was observed in proton-treated patients, whereas loss of naive T cells and TCR diversity and gain of effector/memory populations were observed in photon-treated patients. Across the cohort, a larger post-nadir drop in TCR diversity was inversely correlated with overall survival time among patients who died. After the lymphocyte count nadir, photon-treated repertoires showed oligoclonal expansion, especially of CD8+ Temra cells, which drove the drop in diversity. The survival association was assessed only in patients who died, and the authors presented better survival with proton therapy as a possibility rather than a demonstrated result.

Trimming leaves V shorter by 8 bases and J shorter by 3 bases, with the junction holding 9 bases beyond the gene matches. The CDR3 measures 15 amino acids from cysteine to phenylalanine. The retained sequence is limited to the CDR3, 45 bases, with the frame set at the first base. Based on the germline V gene (reference sequence), the CDR1 and CDR2 sequences are MNHNY and SVGAGI. Library creation used the immunoSEQ multiplex PCR assay. T cell repertoires were profiled by deep sequencing of rearranged TCR beta loci, alongside multiparametric flow cytometry. The clones in this table, taken by TCRdb from immuneACCESS, are in-frame only. Not every clone is retained; where verified, under half of the shortfall comes from an unresolved V gene, and the cause of the rest is unknown. This sample gives some 33,000 clones in total; under 90% of them show up just once. Roughly 6.2% of the sample lies in the top ten.

The sequence joins TRBV6-6 to TRBJ1-4, and TRBD1 matches 7 of the central bases. The sequencing used peripheral blood, collected from a patient treated with photon-based radiotherapy. The receptor was derived from a woman in her 50s with pancreatic cancer. The CDR3 sequence is CASRTRQGSNEKLFF. The bases are TGTGCCAGCCGTACTCGACAGGGTTCTAATGAAAAACTGTTTTTT.